The 29 T cell receptor beta chains below were found in one sample sequenced in a study of T cell repertoires in ileal Crohn's disease. The data were produced by immunoSEQ multiplex PCR, yet TCRdb's version contains in-frame clones alone and is incomplete. Seen here are tens of thousands of clones, roughly three quarters observed once, and the top ten hold roughly 5.7%. Sequenced sample: ileal tissue. These receptor sequences come from an adult with Crohn's disease.

The chain uses TRBV4-1 and TRBJ2-3, with D unresolved. With 0 bases removed from V and 0 bases from J, the gap between germline ends came to 4 bases. The CDR3 contains 14 residues. The germline gives CDR1 MGHRA, CDR2 YSYEKL. Here the CDR3 reads CASSQDPSTDTQYF. The DNA for the CDR3 is TGCGCCAGCAGCCAAGATCCTAGCACAGATACGCAGTATTTT.

This chain connects TRBV29-1 to TRBJ1-1; the D gene is possibly TRBD1 (6 bases). Germline V gene sequence: CDR1 SQVTM, CDR2 ANQGSEA. CDR3 length: 14 residues. V was trimmed by 4 bases and J by 1 base, leaving 13 bases between them. The CDR3 nucleotides are TGCAGCGTTGTCACAGGGTGGGGGAACACTGAAGCTTTCTTT. It is translated as CSVVTGWGNTEAFF.

The chain recombines TRBV7-6 with TRBJ2-7; 10 bases are shared with TRBD2. CDR1 SGHVS and CDR2 FNYEAQ come from the germline V gene. J gave up 3 bases and V 4 bases, and 6 bases lay outside the gene matches. The CDR3 totals 15 residues. CDR3 in amino acids: CASSSAGTSDYEQYF. The CDR3 nucleotides are TGTGCCAGCAGCTCGGCCGGGACTAGCGACTACGAGCAGTACTTC.

The rearrangement links TRBV6-6 to TRBJ1-2; 12 positions agree with TRBD1. This CDR3 has 14 residues. CDR1 MNHNY and CDR2 SVGAGI come from the germline V gene (reference sequence). The V and J ends lost 5 bases and 6 bases, in that order; junction bases with no gene match: 4. CDR3 amino acids: CASSPGTGGDGYTF. In nucleotides, the CDR3 is TGTGCCAGCAGTCCCGGGACAGGGGGCGATGGCTACACCTTC.

The chain is built from TRBV2 and TRBJ2-7, with 10 bases fitting TRBD1. This CDR3 has 13 amino acids. The germline gives CDR1 SNHLY, CDR2 FYNNEI. V was pared by 6 bases and J by 3 bases, with 2 bases of the junction left unmatched. CDR3 DNA sequence: TGTGCCAGCAGATGGACAGGGGGCTACGAGCAGTACTTC. This translates into CASRWTGGYEQYF.

Turning to this clone: Germline and junction disagree at one end, which may indicate a read error. The chain couples TRBV27 to TRBJ1-6, with unresolved D. Germline V gene lookup returns CDR1 MNHEY and CDR2 SMNVEV (reference sequence). The CDR3 loop spans 14 amino acids. The CDR3 sequence is CASSLSLYNSPPHF. In DNA, the CDR3 is TGTGCCAGCAGTTTAAGCCTCTATAATTCACCCCCCCACTTT.

The rearrangement joins TRBV29-1 to TRBJ2-5, with TRBD2 as a possible D gene (5 bases). Germline CDR1 and CDR2: SQVTM and ANQGSEA. The V end was cut by 7 bases, the J end by 4 bases, with 13 bases between. This CDR3 is 12 amino acids long. Here the CDR3 reads CSGSFGRETQYF. The DNA of the CDR3 is TGCAGCGGGTCTTTTGGGAGAGAGACCCAGTACTTC.

This clone appeared once. The chain has TRBV27 and TRBJ1-4; 7 nucleotides agree with TRBD1. The CDR3 loop spans 16 amino acids. Germline trimming cut 3 bases from V and 5 bases from J; bases unmatched to any gene: 9. Germline V CDR1 and CDR2: MNHEY, SMNVEV (reference sequence). Written as DNA, the CDR3 is TGTGCCAGCAGTTTTCACCAGGGGGTGGGAAATGAAAAACTGTTTTTT. As protein: CASSFHQGVGNEKLFF.

The chain couples TRBV5-1 to TRBJ2-5; 8 bases map to TRBD2. The CDR3 totals 14 residues. The V gene's germline CDR1 is SGHRS and CDR2 YFSETQ. The ends lost 5 bases at V and 4 bases at J; junction bases unmatched: 7. The CDR3 DNA reads TGCGCCAGCAGGGCGACGGGGGGGCGAGAGACCCAGTACTTC. It translates to CASRATGGRETQYF.

CDR3 loop: CASSLIRDRDYGYTF. The CDR3 DNA sequence: TGTGCCAGCAGTTTAATCCGGGACAGGGACTATGGCTACACCTTC. This chain links TRBV6-5 with TRBJ1-2; TRBD1 matches 9 bases. Germline V gene sequence: CDR1 MNHEY, CDR2 SVGAGI. With 4 bases clipped from V and 3 bases from J, the junction kept 6 bases outside the gene matches. CDR3 length: 15 amino acids.

The chain links TRBV5-6 to TRBJ2-7; TRBD1 might be the D (6 bases). V lost 4 bases and J 3 bases, leaving 14 bases between the germline ends. Germline values: CDR1 SGHDT, CDR2 YYEEEE. This CDR3 is 14 amino acids long. The CDR3 DNA reads TGTGCCAGCAGCCTTACAGGGAATTACTACGAGCAGTACTTC. Encoded protein: CASSLTGNYYEQYF.

The gene calls are TRBV23-1 and TRBJ2-6; TRBD1 matches 8 bases. TRBV23-1 is assigned to the ORF class and has an uncertain function. CDR3 size: 20 residues. Trimming took 3 bases from V and 0 from J; bases not matched to a gene: 13. The CDR3 DNA reads TGCGCCAGCAGTCACCCTTCCGGGACAGGAGGATTCTCTGGGGCCAACGTCCTGACTTTC. Protein sequence: CASSHPSGTGGFSGANVLTF.

This clone was recorded once. The genes are TRBV9 and TRBJ2-3; TRBD2 matches 11 bases. The CDR3 is made up of 17 amino acids. V lost 3 bases and J lost 2; bases outside the gene matches: 8. Germline V CDR1 and CDR2: SGDLS, YYNGEE. The CDR3 region has the DNA TGTGCCAGCAGCGCCTCTTTAGCGGGGGGGCCCACAGATACGCAGTATTTT. Its translation is CASSASLAGGPTDTQYF.

The chain couples TRBV6-1 to TRBJ1-2, with 7 nucleotides matching TRBD1. This CDR3 contains 14 residues. The V and J ends lost 6 bases and 4 bases, in that order; junction bases with no gene match: 8. Germline V gene sequence: CDR1 MNHNS, CDR2 SASEGT. The CDR3 bases are TGTGCCAGCAGGGATTCCCAGGGGGTCTATGGCTACACCTTC. Translation: CASRDSQGVYGYTF.

This clone was counted a few times. V usage is TRBV14 and J usage is TRBJ2-5; 7 positions agree with TRBD1. This CDR3 spans 17 amino acids. J gave up 5 bases and V 5 bases, and 17 bases lay outside the gene matches. Germline-derived CDR1 and CDR2 are SGHDN and FVKESK. CDR3 bases: TGTGCCAGCAGCGCGAGGGTGGGGACAGCGACCTGGGAGACCCAGTACTTC. Translation: CASSARVGTATWETQYF.

The chain is built from TRBV29-1 and TRBJ1-2; 9 bases map to TRBD1. Germline CDR1 and CDR2: SQVTM and ANQGSEA. The CDR3 sequence is 13 residues long. J lost 3 bases, V lost 7 bases, and 6 bases had no gene match. The CDR3: CSATGGKYYGYTF. DNA for the CDR3: TGCAGCGCAACAGGGGGCAAATACTATGGCTACACCTTC.

The DNA of the CDR3 is TGTGCCAGCAGTGAGGGCAGGGGGTTCGGTTTTCAGTCCTACGAGCAGTACTTC. Its protein is CASSEGRGFGFQSYEQYF. The V and J genes are TRBV2 and TRBJ2-7; 7 bases fit TRBD1. There are 18 residues in the CDR3. The germline V gene has CDR1 SNHLY and CDR2 FYNNEI. V was pared by 3 bases and J by 1 base, with 15 bases of the junction left unmatched.

This clone was seen only a few times. The V gene is TRBV18, the J gene TRBJ1-1; 10 bases fit TRBD1. The CDR3 has 15 amino acids. V gave up 2 bases and J gave up 6 bases; unmatched junction bases: 6. Germline V lookup: CDR1 KGHSH, CDR2 LQKENI. Here the CDR3 reads CASSPLGTGVSEAFF. The CDR3, as DNA: TGTGCCAGCTCACCATTAGGGACAGGGGTTTCTGAAGCTTTCTTT.

The rearrangement links TRBV9 to TRBJ2-1, with TRBD1 identical over 9 bases. The germline CDR1 and CDR2 sequences are SGDLS and YYNGEE. Germline trimming cut 4 bases from V and 9 bases from J; bases unmatched to any gene: 11. The CDR3 contains 15 residues. The chain's CDR3 is CASSIGTGNLGEQFF. In DNA, the CDR3 is TGTGCCAGCAGCATCGGGACAGGGAATCTTGGTGAGCAGTTCTTC.

This chain links TRBV5-1 with TRBJ1-2; 7 bases agree with TRBD1. V shed 4 bases and J 7 bases; nucleotides not matched to a gene: 7. The CDR3 has 13 residues. Germline CDR1 reads SGHRS; CDR2 reads YFSETQ. The CDR3 here is CASSPGQSPGYTF. The CDR3 nucleotides read TGCGCCAGCAGCCCGGGACAGAGTCCTGGCTACACCTTC.

About this clone: Other DNA sequences in this specimen translate into the identical CDR3. J is TRBJ1-1 and V is TRBV2, with D maybe TRBD1 (6 bases). Germline CDR1 reads SNHLY; CDR2 reads FYNNEI. The CDR3 length is 14 residues. V was trimmed by 2 bases and J by 0 bases, leaving 7 bases between them. CDR3 DNA: TGTGCCAGCAGTGAACAGGGGATGAACACTGAAGCTTTCTTT. Amino acid sequence: CASSEQGMNTEAFF.

The V call is TRBV19, the J call TRBJ1-1, with TRBD1 identical over 10 bases. Germline V CDR1 and CDR2: LNHDA, SQIVND (reference sequence). The CDR3 is 15 residues long. V lost 5 bases to trimming and J lost 4 bases; unmatched junction nucleotides: 7. CDR3 amino acids: CASSAQTGGITEAFF. For the CDR3, the DNA is TGTGCCAGTAGTGCCCAGACAGGGGGCATCACTGAAGCTTTCTTT.

The CDR3 is CASSQDFRATEGETIYF. The CDR3 DNA sequence: TGCGCCAGCAGCCAAGATTTTAGGGCGACCGAGGGTGAGACCATATATTTT. The gene calls are TRBV4-1 and TRBJ1-3; no clear D. V was cut by 0 bases and J by 10 bases, with 22 bases left in between. CDR1 MGHRA and CDR2 YSYEKL come from the germline V gene. This CDR3 has 17 residues.

This chain connects TRBV27 to TRBJ1-5, with 8 bases identical to TRBD1. Germline V lookup: CDR1 MNHEY, CDR2 SMNVEV (reference sequence). V lost 5 bases, J lost 6 bases, and 3 bases stayed unmatched. This CDR3 is 13 amino acids long. The CDR3 DNA reads TGTGCCAGCAGTGATGACAGGGGTCAGCCCCAGCATTTT. Translation: CASSDDRGQPQHF.

This clone has more than one count but fewer than ten. V is TRBV6-5 and J is TRBJ1-2, with TRBD1 identical over 7 bases. This CDR3 is built from 14 residues. V shed 0 bases, J shed 9 bases, and the junction held 7 bases outside the gene matches. Germline V gene data show CDR1 as MNHEY and CDR2 as SVGAGI. The CDR3 bases are TGTGCCAGCAGTTACTCGTTGGCAGGGGGTCGCTACACCTTC. It codes for CASSYSLAGGRYTF.

V gene TRBV6-6 combines with J gene TRBJ1-6; possibly TRBD1 for D (5 bases). V was shortened by 4 bases and J by 1 base, with 8 bases between the two germline ends. Germline V gene lookup returns CDR1 MNHNY and CDR2 SVGAGI (reference sequence). The CDR3 totals 15 residues. Here the CDR3 reads CASSWAGSYNSPLHF. DNA of the CDR3: TGTGCCAGCAGTTGGGCAGGGTCCTATAATTCACCCCTCCACTTT.

The genes are TRBV6-1 and TRBJ2-1, with TRBD1 identical over 7 bases. CDR1 is MNHNS and CDR2 is SASEGT in the germline V gene. The junction had 8 bases not matched to a gene; V was cut back by 5 bases and J by 7 bases. CDR3 length: 14 amino acids. The CDR3 spells CASSSTGRMNEQFF. As DNA, the CDR3 is TGTGCCAGCAGTTCGACAGGGAGAATGAATGAGCAGTTCTTC.

V is TRBV5-1 and J is TRBJ1-2; 11 nucleotides line up with TRBD1. CDR3 length equals 17 residues. The V gene end was trimmed by 0 bases and the J gene end by 4 bases; junction bases not matched to a gene: 8. From germline, CDR1 is SGHRS and CDR2 YFSETQ. This chain's CDR3 is CASSLGGTGGRVYGYTF. CDR3 sequence (DNA): TGCGCCAGCAGCTTGGGGGGGACAGGGGGGCGAGTCTATGGCTACACCTTC.

The J gene is TRBJ1-5, the V gene TRBV6-6; 9 nucleotides match TRBD1. The germline CDR1 and CDR2 sequences are MNHNY and SVGAGI (reference sequence). The junction had 8 bases not matched to a gene; V was cut back by 6 bases and J by 5 bases. This CDR3 region has 15 residues. DNA of the CDR3: TGTGCCAGCAGCTGGGACAGGGAGTTGTATCAGCCCCAGCATTTT. Translation: CASSWDRELYQPQHF.